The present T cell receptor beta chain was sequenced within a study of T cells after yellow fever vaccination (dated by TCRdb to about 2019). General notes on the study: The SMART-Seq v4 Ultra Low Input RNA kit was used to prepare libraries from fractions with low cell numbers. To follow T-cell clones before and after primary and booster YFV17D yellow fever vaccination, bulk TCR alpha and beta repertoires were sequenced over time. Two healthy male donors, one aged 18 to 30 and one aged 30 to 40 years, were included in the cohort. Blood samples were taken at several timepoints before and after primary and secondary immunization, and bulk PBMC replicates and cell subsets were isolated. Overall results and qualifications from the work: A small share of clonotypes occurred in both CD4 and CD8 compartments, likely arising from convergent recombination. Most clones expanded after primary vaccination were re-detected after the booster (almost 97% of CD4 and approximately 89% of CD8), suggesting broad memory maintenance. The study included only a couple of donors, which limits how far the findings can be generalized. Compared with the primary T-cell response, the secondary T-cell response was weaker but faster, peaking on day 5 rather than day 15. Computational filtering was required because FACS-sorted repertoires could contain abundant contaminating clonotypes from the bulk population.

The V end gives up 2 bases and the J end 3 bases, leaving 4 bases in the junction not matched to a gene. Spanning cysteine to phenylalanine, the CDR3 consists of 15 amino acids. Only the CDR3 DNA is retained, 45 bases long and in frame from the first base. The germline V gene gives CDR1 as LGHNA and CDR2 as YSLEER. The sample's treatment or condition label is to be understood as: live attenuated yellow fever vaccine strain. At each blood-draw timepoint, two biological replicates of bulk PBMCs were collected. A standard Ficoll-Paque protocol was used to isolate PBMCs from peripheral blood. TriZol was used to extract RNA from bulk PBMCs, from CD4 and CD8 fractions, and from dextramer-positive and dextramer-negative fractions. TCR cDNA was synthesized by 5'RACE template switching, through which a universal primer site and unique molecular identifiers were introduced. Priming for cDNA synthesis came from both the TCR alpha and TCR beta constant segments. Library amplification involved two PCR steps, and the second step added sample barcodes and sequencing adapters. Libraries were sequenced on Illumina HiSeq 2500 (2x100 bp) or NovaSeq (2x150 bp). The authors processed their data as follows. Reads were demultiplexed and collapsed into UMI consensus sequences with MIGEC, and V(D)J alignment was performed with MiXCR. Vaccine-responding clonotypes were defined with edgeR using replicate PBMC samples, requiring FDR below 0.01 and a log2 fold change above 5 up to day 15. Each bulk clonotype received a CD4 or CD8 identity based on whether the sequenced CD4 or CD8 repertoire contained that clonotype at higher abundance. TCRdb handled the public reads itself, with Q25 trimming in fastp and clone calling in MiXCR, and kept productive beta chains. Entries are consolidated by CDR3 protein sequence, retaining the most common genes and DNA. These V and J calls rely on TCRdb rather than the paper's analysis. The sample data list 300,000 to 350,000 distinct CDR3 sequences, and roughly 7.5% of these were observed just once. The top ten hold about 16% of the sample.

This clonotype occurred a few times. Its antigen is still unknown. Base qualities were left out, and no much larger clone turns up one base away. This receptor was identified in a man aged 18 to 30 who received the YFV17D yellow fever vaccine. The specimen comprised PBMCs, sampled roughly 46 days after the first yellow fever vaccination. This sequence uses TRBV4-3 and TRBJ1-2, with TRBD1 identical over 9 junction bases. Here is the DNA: TGCGCCAGCAGCCAAAGGACAGGGGAATACTATGGCTACACCTTC. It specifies CASSQRTGEYYGYTF.